The 15 T cell receptor beta chains below come from one sample, sequenced in a study of blood T cell repertoires in COVID-19. Clones were read by immunoSEQ multiplex PCR, and TCRdb kept only the in-frame ones, dropping some. The sample contains roughly 160,000 clones, around 90% of which appear only once. The sequenced sample was peripheral blood. The source is a man between 18 and 29 years old with COVID-19, enrolled during active disease.

The CDR3 is CASSQSASYNEQFF. CDR3 coding DNA: TGTGCCAGCAGCCAGAGCGCCTCCTACAATGAGCAGTTCTTC. This chain joins TRBV14 and TRBJ2-1; D ambiguous. CDR3 length: 14 amino acids. Germline CDR1 and CDR2: SGHDN and FVKESK. V lost 3 bases and J 0 bases, leaving 6 bases between the germline ends.

The gene calls are TRBV24-1 and TRBJ2-1; tentatively, D is TRBD1 (6 bases). Trimming took off 1 base at V and 4 bases at J, with 13 bases between the two ends. The germline CDR1 and CDR2 sequences are KGHDR and SFDVKD. The CDR3 totals 16 residues. CDR3 sequence: CATSDLGGRGYNEQFF. In DNA form, the CDR3 reads TGTGCCACCAGTGATTTAGGGGGTCGGGGTTACAATGAGCAGTTCTTC.

The rearrangement uses TRBV28 and TRBJ1-5, with TRBD1 matching 7 bases. This CDR3 has 15 amino acids. Germline V CDR1 and CDR2: MDHEN, SYDVKM. With 6 bases clipped from V and 4 bases from J, the junction kept 9 bases outside the gene matches. The CDR3 reads CASRRPGQQNQPQHF. CDR3 nucleotides: TGTGCCAGCAGACGCCCGGGACAGCAGAATCAGCCCCAGCATTTT.

The chain has TRBV7-9 and TRBJ2-7; possible D gene TRBD1, 6 bases. Trimming stripped 1 base from V and 0 bases from J, with 10 bases between. CDR1 and CDR2 (germline): SEHNR, FQNEAQ (reference sequence). The CDR3 covers 15 residues. As DNA, the CDR3 is TGTGCCAGCAGCTTAGTCCAGGGGAGCTCCTACGAGCAGTACTTC. Its protein is CASSLVQGSSYEQYF.

This clone occurred a few times. The CDR3 nucleotides are TGCGCCAGCAGCTTGGCCAACAGAGGGGGCTACGAGCAGTACTTC. It yields the protein CASSLANRGGYEQYF. This chain connects TRBV5-1 to TRBJ2-7, with D tentatively TRBD1 (6 bases). Germline CDR1 and CDR2: SGHRS and YFSETQ. The V end was cut by 0 bases, the J end by 3 bases, with 13 bases between. The CDR3 length is 15 residues.

The rearrangement uses TRBV10-3 and TRBJ2-7; D is possibly TRBD2 (5 bases). The CDR3 has 13 residues. Trimming took 2 bases from V and 4 from J, leaving 9 bases between them. CDR1 is ENHRY, CDR2 SYGVKD, per germline. CDR3: CAISEQSGYEQYF. The DNA for the CDR3 is TGTGCCATCAGTGAGCAGTCGGGGTACGAGCAGTACTTC.

The chain has TRBV7-9 and TRBJ2-1; 8 bases align to TRBD1. V gave up 6 bases and J gave up 3 bases; unmatched junction bases: 7. The CDR3 runs 15 residues. In germline, CDR1 is SEHNR, CDR2 FQNEAQ (reference sequence). The CDR3 DNA reads as TGTGCCAGCAGTCCTCAGGGGGCGAACTACAATGAGCAGTTCTTC. The encoded protein is CASSPQGANYNEQFF.

The V and J genes are TRBV7-2 and TRBJ2-1; 11 bases map to TRBD2. Germline lookup yields CDR1 SGHTA and CDR2 FQGNSA. Germline trimming cut 4 bases from V and 14 bases from J; bases unmatched to any gene: 10. This CDR3 region has 14 residues. The CDR3 reads CASSSIGTSGLKFF. In DNA, the CDR3 is TGTGCCAGCAGCTCAATAGGGACTAGCGGCCTCAAGTTCTTC.

The V and J genes are TRBV4-3 and TRBJ2-3; weak D call: TRBD1 (6 bases). The germline gives CDR1 LGHNA, CDR2 YSLEER. V was shortened by 1 base and J by 4 bases, with 18 bases between the two germline ends. The length of the CDR3 is 17 residues. This CDR3 reads CASSQGNAGAYADTQYF. The CDR3 coding sequence is TGCGCCAGCAGCCAAGGGAATGCAGGGGCGTATGCAGATACGCAGTATTTT.

This rearrangement joins TRBV6-5 to TRBJ2-7; no definite D call. The CDR3 length is 12 residues. CDR1 and CDR2 from the germline V gene are MNHEY and SVGAGI. V was clipped by 7 bases and J by 2 bases, with 9 bases between them. The CDR3 here is CASTAPAYEQYF. DNA for the CDR3: TGTGCCAGCACTGCCCCGGCCTACGAGCAGTACTTC.

The V and J genes are TRBV11-3 and TRBJ2-7; TRBD2 aligns across 11 bases. The V segment lost 1 base and the J segment 7 bases; nucleotides outside the gene matches: 6. The CDR3 is 15 amino acids. Germline assignment: CDR1 SGHNT and CDR2 YENEEA. This CDR3 reads CASSLGLAGLAEQYF. For the CDR3, the DNA is TGTGCCAGCAGCTTAGGACTAGCGGGACTCGCGGAGCAGTACTTC.

This clone was picked up one time. The chain carries TRBV18 and TRBJ2-3; 10 bases line up with TRBD1. Germline V gene data show CDR1 as KGHSH and CDR2 as LQKENI. V gave up 1 base and J gave up 2 bases; unmatched junction bases: 3. The CDR3 runs 16 residues. Written as DNA, the CDR3 is TGTGCCAGCTCACCACGGGGGACAGGGGTCACAGATACGCAGTATTTT. Translation gives CASSPRGTGVTDTQYF.

As regards this clone: The sample contains more than one DNA sequence encoding this CDR3. The chain employs TRBV30 and TRBJ2-7; possibly TRBD2 for D (6 bases). Trimming removed 3 bases from V and 4 bases from J, with 7 bases in between. CDR3 length: 11 residues. Per the germline V gene, CDR1 is GTSNPN and CDR2 is SVGIG (reference sequence). CDR3 in amino acids: CAWSAGYEQYF. The CDR3 coding sequence is TGTGCCTGGAGCGCGGGGTACGAGCAGTACTTC.

This sequence joins TRBV27 and TRBJ2-7; TRBD1 aligns across 9 bases. Unmatched junction bases numbered 9, after V lost 5 bases and J lost 4 bases. Germline V gene sequence: CDR1 MNHEY, CDR2 SMNVEV (reference sequence). The CDR3 is 15 amino acids. Here the CDR3 DNA reads TGTGCCAGCAGTATAGGGACAGGGTTGTTTTACGAGCAGTACTTC. It yields the protein CASSIGTGLFYEQYF.

The chain couples TRBV28 to TRBJ2-1; no clear D. V lost 3 bases and J lost 0, with 21 bases in between. Germline V lookup: CDR1 MDHEN, CDR2 SYDVKM. CDR3 length: 19 amino acids. CDR3 in DNA: TGTGCCAGCAGTTTTCAACTAAATCACGGGTTAAGCTCCTACAATGAGCAGTTCTTC. This codes for CASSFQLNHGLSSYNEQFF.